These 11 T cell receptor beta chains came from one sample sequenced in a study of human thymus T cells. Clones were sequenced by immunoSEQ multiplex PCR, and TCRdb holds only the in-frame ones, with some missing. This sample has about 50,000 clones; around 95% occur once, and the top ten carry approximately 0.15%. Material: blood. These receptors all come from a girl under three years old with a congenital heart defect but otherwise immunologically healthy.

The V gene is TRBV5-8, the J gene TRBJ1-5; no clear D. The V end lost 1 base, the J end lost 4 bases, and 12 bases lay between the germline ends. The CDR3 is made up of 15 amino acids. The germline CDR1 and CDR2 sequences are SGHTS and YDEGEE. CDR3 DNA: TGTGCCAGCAGCTTGATGGGGATGGGAAATCAGCCCCAGCATTTT. Translation gives CASSLMGMGNQPQHF.

V gene TRBV7-6 combines with J gene TRBJ1-6; D is unresolved. There are 16 residues in the CDR3. Germline lookup yields CDR1 SGHVS and CDR2 FNYEAQ. V dropped 5 bases and J dropped 1 base, with 12 bases sitting between them. As DNA, the CDR3 is TGTGCCAGCAGCCCTTCGAGGAGGTCCTATAATTCACCCCTCCACTTT. Protein sequence: CASSPSRRSYNSPLHF.

This chain links TRBV19 with TRBJ2-5; 7 nucleotides line up with TRBD1. Germline values: CDR1 LNHDA, CDR2 SQIVND (reference sequence). The CDR3 runs to 14 residues. With 3 bases clipped from V and 2 bases from J, the junction kept 3 bases outside the gene matches. CDR3 DNA: TGTGCCAGTAGTATGAGGGGGCTTCAAGAGACCCAGTACTTC. This sequence encodes CASSMRGLQETQYF.

The chain joins TRBV7-2 to TRBJ2-3; TRBD2 matches at 7 bases. V trimming: 5 bases; J trimming: 6 bases; junction bases outside the gene matches: 17. Looked up from germline, CDR1 is SGHTA and CDR2 is FQGNSA. This CDR3 region has 17 residues. CDR3 nucleotides: TGTGCCAGCAGCCGGCCATTCTCGCGGGAGCCTACGGATACGCAGTATTTT. Encoded protein: CASSRPFSREPTDTQYF.

V is TRBV27 and J is TRBJ1-2; D is ambiguous. Between the trimmed V and J ends, which lost 5 bases and 3 bases, there was a span of 13 bases. Germline V lookup: CDR1 MNHEY, CDR2 SMNVEV (reference sequence). The CDR3 covers 14 residues. The DNA of the CDR3 is TGTGCCAGCAGTCCCACAGCTCCTCACTATGGCTACACCTTC. The encoded protein is CASSPTAPHYGYTF.

V usage is TRBV4-3 and J usage is TRBJ2-7, with 11 bases aligning to TRBD2. V trimming: 1 base; J trimming: 4 bases; junction bases outside the gene matches: 3. The CDR3 is 15 residues long. Germline V gene sequence: CDR1 LGHNA, CDR2 YSLEER. CDR3 bases: TGCGCCAGCAGCCAAGTCTTAGCGGGAGGGTACGAGCAGTACTTC. It translates to CASSQVLAGGYEQYF.

The chain couples TRBV6-5 to TRBJ2-7, with a tentative D call TRBD1 (5 bases). The germline gives CDR1 MNHEY, CDR2 SVGAGI. CDR3 length: 13 residues. With 5 bases removed from V and 5 bases from J, the gap between germline ends came to 13 bases. Here the CDR3 reads CASSRREINEQYF. The CDR3 DNA reads as TGTGCCAGCAGTCGCAGGGAAATCAACGAGCAGTACTTC.

V is TRBV28 and J is TRBJ2-7; D perhaps matches TRBD2 (6 bases). This CDR3 comprises 16 residues. The germline V and J ends were trimmed by 2 bases and 3 bases, with 17 bases remaining between them. Germline V gene lookup returns CDR1 MDHEN and CDR2 SYDVKM. The CDR3: CASSLVVGDSGYEQYF. The CDR3 DNA is TGTGCCAGCAGTTTAGTCGTGGGGGACTCGGGCTACGAGCAGTACTTC.

This clone was observed once. J is TRBJ2-7 and V is TRBV6-6; possible D gene TRBD2, 6 bases. V was trimmed by 0 bases and J by 2 bases, leaving 8 bases between them. This CDR3 comprises 14 residues. Germline V gives CDR1 MNHNY, CDR2 SVGAGI (reference sequence). The CDR3 region is CASSYSLAPYEQYF. The CDR3 DNA follows: TGTGCCAGCAGTTACTCTCTAGCGCCCTACGAGCAGTACTTC.

CDR3 region: CASSVGTTREKFF. CDR3 nucleotide sequence: TGTGCCAGCAGCGTAGGCACAACTAGGGAGAAGTTCTTC. This sequence joins TRBV9 and TRBJ2-1; D is perhaps TRBD2 (5 bases). This CDR3 is built from 13 residues. Germline V gives CDR1 SGDLS, CDR2 YYNGEE. V was shortened by 0 bases and J by 14 bases, with 15 bases between the two germline ends.

The CDR3 loop is CSVRRDRGTEAFF. The CDR3 region has the DNA TGCAGCGTTCGCCGGGACAGGGGGACTGAAGCTTTCTTT. The chain links TRBV29-1 to TRBJ1-1, with 11 bases that match TRBD1. CDR1 is SQVTM and CDR2 is ANQGSEA in the germline V gene. V trimming: 5 bases; J trimming: 5 bases; junction bases outside the gene matches: 4. The CDR3 is 13 amino acids.